The clone carrying this TCR beta chain was detected only once. Profiling relied on immunoSEQ multiplex PCR, and the TCRdb table lists in-frame clones only, not all of them. This sample yields tens of thousands of clones, of which roughly nine tenths are seen a single time; more than 0.8% belongs to the top ten. The sample comes from a study of T cell changes during pregnancy in multiple sclerosis. Trimming left V 7 bases short and J 11 bases short, with 11 bases between. Germline-derived CDR1 and CDR2 are MGHDK and SYGVNS. CDR3 size: 10 residues. This receptor was identified in a female donor in good health, enrolled as a control in a pregnancy study. V is TRBV25-1 and J is TRBJ1-1; TRBD1 is a possible D gene (5 bases). The sample was peripheral blood, taken in the first trimester of pregnancy. This CDR3 reads CASKPGGAFF. For the CDR3, the DNA is TGTGCCAGCAAGCCGGGGGGGGCTTTCTTT. Filled out from reference TRBV25-1 and TRBJ1-1, the complete variable domain reads EADIYQTPRYLVIGTGKKITLECSQTMGHDKMYWYQQDPGMELHLIHYSYGVNSTEKGDLSSESTVSRIRTEHFPLTLESARPSHTSQYLCASKPGGAFFGQGTRLTVV.